This TCR beta chain derives from a study of T cell repertoires in cytomegalovirus infection. Study-level background: Use of recently identified HLA-C-restricted and well-studied HLA-B-restricted CMV epitopes was part of the study. Through public TCR beta signatures, both CMV infection and matching HLA type were indicated.

TCRdb redid the calling of the reads with MiXCR, one entry per CDR3 protein. The sample consists of approximately 600,000 distinct CDR3 sequences, approximately 40% of them appearing once. This clonotype showed up just a few times. No antigen is known for it. V was shortened by 3 bases and J by 6 bases, with 16 bases between the two germline ends. Germline CDR1 is MDHEN and CDR2 is SYDVKM. CDR3 length: 15 amino acids. This TCR was recovered from a human donor in good health (CMV status not recorded). Some clones in this sample may be carry-over from other donors' samples. Material: cultured PBMCs, obtained from culture after CMV antigen stimulation. V gene TRBV28 combines with J gene TRBJ2-3, with TRBD1 as a possible D gene (6 bases). The CDR3 region has the DNA TGTGCCAGCAGTTTTTACAGGGCCCTGGGGGATACGCAGTATTTT. Translated, it gives CASSFYRALGDTQYF.